This T cell receptor (beta chain) was found in a study of blood T cell repertoires in COVID-19. Overall study: Samples representing acute and convalescent COVID-19 were sourced from the United States, Italy and Spain.

Source study methods: Researchers report that nucleated cell counts were estimated from reference gene primer amplification. Sequencing was performed with immunoSEQ multiplex PCR; in TCRdb, only in-frame clones are kept and a portion is missing. V and J calls and clone size are those listed in that table; D and trimming were worked out from the DNA. This table has just over 300,000 clones, about nine tenths appearing once. This clone occurred once. The CDR3 is made up of 17 amino acids. The V segment lost 6 bases and the J segment 4 bases; nucleotides outside the gene matches: 13. Germline assignment: CDR1 WNHNN and CDR2 SYGVQD (reference sequence).

The rearrangement links TRBV10-1 to TRBJ2-1, with TRBD1 matching 9 bases. This TCR was sampled from a young man with active or convalescent COVID-19. The sequenced sample was peripheral blood. The CDR3 region has the DNA TGCGCCAGCAGATCCACACGGACAGGGGACAAATACAATGAGCAGTTCTTC. It codes for CASRSTRTGDKYNEQFF.